This T cell receptor (beta chain) is from a study of CD8+ T cells in alopecia areata. Across the study: It was oral tofacitinib, at 5 to 10 mg twice daily, that treated patients received. Tofacitinib administration persisted for 6 to 18 months, succeeded by 6 months off drug.

Trimming shortened V by 0 bases and J by 5 bases, and 10 bases separated the two germline ends. There are 14 residues in the CDR3. The germline V gene encodes CDR1 LGHNT and CDR2 FRNRAP. Of note for this clone: Antigen unknown.

It was cDNA, reverse transcribed from extracted RNA, that served as the sequencing template. Profiling relied on immunoSEQ multiplex PCR, and the TCRdb table lists in-frame clones only, not all of them. The sample yields hundreds of thousands of clones, 55% to 70% seen once. General study results and limits: Tofacitinib yielded significantly lower scalp clonality and fewer expanded CD8+ clones among the top 100.

Sample treatment: oral pan-JAK inhibitor, 5-10 mg twice daily. CD4+ and CD8+ T cells were sorted from PBMCs. V and J are TRBV12-5 and TRBJ2-5; possibly TRBD2 for D (7 bases). The input for sequencing was CD4+ T cells sorted from blood, taken at week 24, from a patient treated with tofacitinib. The receptor was isolated from a human donor with alopecia areata. CDR3 sequence: CASGLVRGGETQYF. DNA for the CDR3: TGTGCTAGTGGTTTGGTCAGGGGAGGGGAGACCCAGTACTTC.